These T cell receptor beta chains were read from a single sample in a study of blood T cell repertoires in COVID-19. Generated by immunoSEQ multiplex PCR, the TCRdb table keeps only in-frame clones and is missing some. The sample yields over 150,000 clones, about 86% seen once. Sequencing input: peripheral blood. All receptors derive from a man aged 50 to 59 with active or convalescent COVID-19. CDR3s include the opening cysteine and the closing phenylalanine or tryptophan. The D gene is left open where the match is weak. A row's size may be missing; if present it is once, few, many or a size class.

clone_size j_call d_call v_call cdr3_aa cdr3_nt
. TRBJ2-1 . TRBV7-7 CASSATTGKEQFF TGTGCTAGCAGCGCGACCACAGGGAAGGAGCAGTTCTTC
. TRBJ2-5 TRBD2 TRBV7-9 CASSFWLAGAETQYF TGTGCCAGCAGCTTTTGGCTAGCGGGGGCAGAGACCCAGTACTTC
. TRBJ1-4 . TRBV19 CASRDTGPPNEKLFF TGTGCCAGTAGAGACACAGGGCCACCTAATGAAAAACTGTTTTTT
few TRBJ1-2 . TRBV15 CATQFADNYGYTF TGTGCCACCCAGTTCGCAGATAACTATGGCTACACCTTC
. TRBJ2-1 TRBD1 TRBV4-1 CASSQEAGGSEQFF TGCGCCAGCAGCCAAGAAGCAGGGGGAAGTGAGCAGTTCTTC
once TRBJ2-7 . TRBV5-6 CASSYRGHQVEQYF TGTGCCAGCAGCTATCGGGGACACCAGGTTGAGCAGTACTTC
. TRBJ2-1 . TRBV21-1 CASSNVGRASVNNEQFF TGTGCCAGCAGCAACGTCGGGAGGGCCAGTGTGAACAATGAGCAGTTCTTC
. TRBJ1-2 . TRBV27 CASSFRANYGYTF TGTGCCAGCAGTTTTAGAGCTAACTATGGCTACACCTTC
. TRBJ2-2 . TRBV29-1 CSVASGHQINTGELFF TGCAGCGTCGCCTCGGGACACCAGATTAACACCGGGGAGCTGTTTTTT
. TRBJ1-5 . TRBV7-2 CASSFVSGALNQPQHF TGTGCCAGCAGCTTTGTCTCGGGAGCCCTCAATCAGCCCCAGCATTTT
. TRBJ2-3 . TRBV6-4 CASSEEGSGTDTQYF TGTGCCAGCAGTGAGGAAGGCAGCGGCACAGATACGCAGTATTTT
. TRBJ2-7 TRBD2 TRBV7-2 CASCMTSGRTEQYF TGTGCCAGCTGTATGACTAGCGGGAGGACCGAGCAGTACTTC
. TRBJ1-1 . TRBV19 CASSILGFGGTEAFF TGTGCCAGTAGTATCTTGGGATTCGGGGGCACTGAAGCTTTCTTT
. TRBJ1-2 TRBD1 TRBV5-1 CASSLAGTGASHGYTF TGCGCCAGCAGCTTGGCCGGGACAGGCGCATCTCATGGCTACACCTTC
. TRBJ2-2 . TRBV2 CASSETGPTGELFF TGTGCCAGCAGTGAAACCGGTCCAACCGGGGAGCTGTTTTTT
. TRBJ2-6 . TRBV19 CASKADPGGANVLTF TGTGCCAGTAAAGCCGACCCGGGGGGGGCCAACGTCCTGACTTTC
. TRBJ2-3 TRBD1 TRBV6-1 CASSGDPGTGGKDTQYF TGTGCCAGCAGTGGAGACCCCGGGACAGGGGGTAAGGATACGCAGTATTTT
. TRBJ2-7 . TRBV6-5 CASRLGQGSYEQYF TGTGCCAGCCGCCTGGGCCAGGGCTCATACGAGCAGTACTTC
many TRBJ1-3 . TRBV6-5 CATVSAGNTIYF TGTGCCACCGTGAGCGCTGGAAACACCATATATTTT
few TRBJ1-6 TRBD1 TRBV18 CASSPGTGNSPLHF TGTGCCAGCTCACCCGGGACAGGGAATTCACCCCTCCACTTT
. TRBJ2-5 TRBD2 TRBV5-4 CASSPTGTKETQYF TGTGCCAGCAGCCCCACGGGGACTAAAGAGACCCAGTACTTC
. TRBJ1-2 . TRBV30 CAWTVGRGRGNYGYTF TGTGCCTGGACCGTGGGGAGGGGGAGGGGTAACTATGGCTACACCTTC
. TRBJ2-3 . TRBV19 CASSMETSTDTQYF TGTGCCAGTAGTATGGAGACTAGCACAGATACGCAGTATTTT
. TRBJ2-3 . TRBV13 CASSSLTALGTDTQYF TGTGCCAGCAGCTCCCTGACTGCCCTGGGCACAGATACGCAGTATTTT
. TRBJ2-1 TRBD1 TRBV12-3/TRBV12-4 CASTPDRGHEQFF TGTGCCAGCACCCCGGACAGGGGACATGAGCAGTTCTTC
. TRBJ1-4 TRBD1 TRBV7-6 CASSLGRGPPNEKLFF TGTGCCAGCAGCTTAGGCAGGGGGCCGCCTAATGAAAAACTGTTTTTT
. TRBJ1-2 . TRBV3-1/TRBV3-2 CASSPPHRVYGYTF TGTGCCAGCAGCCCCCCCCACAGAGTCTATGGCTACACCTTC
. TRBJ1-6 . TRBV11-3 CASSLISSYNSPLHF TGTGCCAGCAGCTTAATTAGCTCCTATAATTCACCCCTCCACTTT
. TRBJ2-7 . TRBV11-3 CASSLSHALNYEQYF TGTGCCAGCAGCTTATCACATGCCCTTAACTACGAGCAGTACTTC
. TRBJ2-3 TRBD2 TRBV5-5 CASSLQGLAGPSDTQYF TGTGCCAGCAGTCTCCAGGGACTAGCGGGCCCTTCAGATACGCAGTATTTT
. TRBJ1-2 TRBD1 TRBV20-1 CSASLQGPNYGYTF TGCAGTGCTAGTTTACAGGGGCCTAACTATGGCTACACCTTC
. TRBJ1-2 . TRBV7-6 CASSPMPDRLTSIGYTF TGTGCCAGCAGCCCCATGCCGGACAGACTAACCTCTATAGGGTACACCTTC
. TRBJ1-5 . TRBV28 CASSLPPGTMNQPQHF TGTGCCAGCAGTTTACCTCCCGGGACAATGAATCAGCCCCAGCATTTT
. TRBJ2-1 . TRBV7-9 CASSLAHLSSYNEQFF TGTGCCAGCAGCTTAGCCCACCTAAGCTCCTACAATGAGCAGTTCTTC
. TRBJ2-3 TRBD2 TRBV7-2 CASSKGLAADPSTDTQYF TGTGCCAGCAGCAAGGGGCTAGCGGCGGATCCTAGCACAGATACGCAGTATTTT
. TRBJ1-1 . TRBV11-3 CASRPSRGSAYDEAFF TGTGCCAGCAGACCCTCACGTGGGTCAGCGTATGATGAAGCTTTCTTT
. TRBJ2-3 . TRBV12-3/TRBV12-4 CASSFDGSTQYF TGTGCCAGCAGTTTCGATGGGAGTACGCAGTATTTT
. TRBJ1-2 . TRBV24-1 CATSGDKWGYTF TGTGCCACCAGTGGCGACAAATGGGGCTACACCTTC
. TRBJ2-7 . TRBV3-1/TRBV3-2 CASSQSYEQYF TGTGCCAGCAGCCAGAGTTACGAGCAGTACTTC
. TRBJ1-1 . TRBV24-1 CATSDPFWERAFF TGTGCCACCAGTGATCCCTTCTGGGAGAGAGCTTTCTTT
few TRBJ1-4 . TRBV18 CASSPGQTSIATNEKLFF TGTGCCAGCTCACCCGGACAGACGTCCATTGCAACTAATGAAAAACTGTTTTTT
. TRBJ2-7 . TRBV10-3 CAISGGQSYEQYF TGTGCCATCAGTGGGGGCCAGTCCTACGAGCAGTACTTC
. TRBJ1-2 . TRBV28 CASRARGSRRGYTF TGTGCCAGCAGAGCGCGAGGTTCCCGTCGTGGCTACACCTTC
. TRBJ1-2 TRBD1 TRBV5-1 CASSTGQGARNYGYTF TGCGCCAGCAGCACCGGACAGGGGGCGCGGAACTATGGCTACACCTTC
. TRBJ2-3 . TRBV7-9 CASSSDRRASTDTQYF TGTGCCAGCAGCTCCGACAGGCGAGCTAGCACAGATACGCAGTATTTT
. TRBJ2-7 . TRBV24-1 CATSDTAYSYEQYF TGTGCCACCAGTGACACAGCCTACTCCTACGAGCAGTACTTC